Listed here are 19 T cell receptor beta chains from one sample, sequenced in a study of T cell repertoires in cytomegalovirus infection. A single record per CDR3 protein comes from TCRdb applying MiXCR to the reads. The repertoire holds 550,000 to 700,000 distinct CDR3 sequences, over 35% seen once, with 48% in the top ten. The antigens these receptors bind are not known. The material was cultured PBMCs, obtained from culture after CMV antigen stimulation. These receptors were taken from a human donor in good health (CMV status not recorded). Some clones in this sample may be carry-over from other donors' samples.

The chain recombines TRBV6-2 or TRBV6-3 with TRBJ2-1; 11 nucleotides agree with TRBD2. This CDR3 contains 15 residues. Germline V CDR1 and CDR2: MNHEY, SVGEGT. V dropped 7 bases and J dropped 3; count of bases not matched to a gene: 5. The CDR3 coding sequence is TGTGCCAGCAATTCTCTAGCGGGGGGCTACAATGAGCAGTTCTTC. Encoded protein: CASNSLAGGYNEQFF.

The chain has TRBV7-6 and TRBJ2-1, with 7 bases that match TRBD1. The J segment lost 3 bases and the V segment lost 1 base, leaving 12 bases of the junction unmatched. CDR3 length equals 18 residues. Germline CDR1 is SGHVS and CDR2 is FNYEAQ. The CDR3 reads CASSLVRDSLSLYNEQFF. The CDR3, as DNA: TGTGCCAGCAGCTTAGTGAGGGACAGCCTATCCCTCTACAATGAGCAGTTCTTC.

This clonotype was seen a few times. The rearrangement uses TRBV6-2 or TRBV6-3 and TRBJ2-2, with TRBD2 matching over 14 bases. The CDR3 length is 19 residues. Germline assignment: CDR1 MNHEY and CDR2 SVGEGT. V lost 5 bases to trimming and J lost 2 bases; unmatched junction nucleotides: 10. Here the CDR3 reads CASSRPGLAGGRNTGELFF. In nucleotides, the CDR3 is TGTGCCAGCAGTCGACCAGGACTAGCGGGAGGTAGAAACACCGGGGAGCTGTTTTTT.

The J gene is TRBJ2-3, the V gene TRBV11-2; D is unclear. V lost 3 bases and J lost 4, with 11 bases in between. This CDR3 has 14 amino acids. Looked up from germline, CDR1 is SGHAT and CDR2 is FQNNGV. The CDR3 protein is CASSFSPAPDTQYF. In DNA, the CDR3 is TGTGCCAGCAGCTTTTCCCCAGCGCCAGATACGCAGTATTTT.

This clonotype was counted ten times or more. The gene calls are TRBV7-2 and TRBJ1-1; D might be TRBD1 (5 bases). This CDR3 has 14 amino acids. V was shortened by 5 bases and J by 1 base, with 11 bases between the two germline ends. Germline CDR1 and CDR2: SGHTA and FQGNSA. The CDR3, as DNA: TGTGCCAGCAGCCTCAGGGTTCCGAACACTGAAGCTTTCTTT. Translating gives CASSLRVPNTEAFF.

This clonotype was picked up a small number of times. The rearrangement uses TRBV7-2 and TRBJ1-3; no clear D gene. V lost 3 bases, J lost 3 bases, and 6 bases lay in between. The germline gives CDR1 SGHTA, CDR2 FQGNSA. The CDR3 consists of 13 residues. The CDR3 sequence: CASSFGVGNTIYF. DNA for the CDR3: TGTGCCAGCAGCTTTGGGGTTGGAAACACCATATATTTT. The variable domain in full, completed from reference TRBV7-2 and TRBJ1-3, reads GAGVSQSPSNKVTEKGKDVELRCDPISGHTALYWYRQSLGQGLEFLIYFQGNSAPDKSGLPSDRFSAERTGGSVSTLTIQRTQQEDSAVYLCASSFGVGNTIYFGEGSWLTVV.

This clonotype was picked up a small number of times. J is TRBJ2-5 and V is TRBV12-3 or TRBV12-4, with a tentative D call TRBD2 (6 bases). The CDR3 is 13 amino acids. V was pared by 6 bases and J by 1 base, with 9 bases between. The CDR3 DNA is TGTGCCAGCAGGGGGGACTTCCAAGAGACCCAGTACTTC. This gives the protein CASRGDFQETQYF.

CDR3: CAGWGYLSRDYEQYF. CDR3 in DNA: TGTGCTGGGTGGGGCTATCTTTCGCGCGACTACGAGCAGTACTTC. This rearrangement joins TRBV7-6 to TRBJ2-7, with a weak D call TRBD1 (5 bases). The CDR3 contains 15 residues. Germline CDR1 and CDR2: SGHVS and FNYEAQ.

V and J are TRBV24-1 and TRBJ1-6; D ambiguous. V was trimmed by 4 bases and J by 18 bases, leaving 9 bases between them. The CDR3 has 10 residues. Germline CDR1 is KGHDR and CDR2 is SFDVKD. CDR3 coding DNA: TGTGCCACCAGTGAACACCCCTGCCACTTT. Protein product: CATSEHPCHF.

The genes are TRBV11-2 and TRBJ2-2, with D possibly TRBD2 on 6 matching bases. V shed 4 bases and J shed 3 bases, with 18 bases lying between them. This CDR3 comprises 17 residues. Per germline, CDR1 SGHAT and CDR2 FQNNGV. The chain's CDR3 is CASSSSRDGGDTGELFF. CDR3 sequence (DNA): TGTGCCAGCAGCTCCTCGAGAGACGGAGGGGACACCGGGGAGCTGTTTTTT.

This clonotype was detected a few times. The chain couples TRBV7-2 to TRBJ2-7, with D possibly being TRBD1 (5 bases). V lost 2 bases, J lost 6 bases, and 17 bases lay in between. This CDR3 region has 15 residues. Per the germline V gene, CDR1 is SGHTA and CDR2 is FQGNSA. Here the CDR3 DNA reads TGTGCCAGCAGCTTATTTGGGCCGGACCAGGGCGAGCAGTACTTC. It encodes CASSLFGPDQGEQYF.

This clonotype was picked up many times. The genes are TRBV7-8 and TRBJ2-2, with 7 bases fitting TRBD1. Trimming at V came to 5 bases and at J to 6 bases, leaving 12 bases not matched to a gene. The CDR3 loop spans 16 amino acids. Germline loops: CDR1 SGHVS, CDR2 FQNEAQ. The CDR3 reads CASSLPGQNKPGELFF. The CDR3 DNA reads as TGTGCCAGCAGCCTACCGGGACAGAATAAACCCGGGGAGCTGTTTTTT.

The sample holds a few counts of this clonotype. The chain has TRBV6-5 and TRBJ2-7, with D unresolved. The V gene lost 0 bases and the J gene lost 0 bases, with 9 bases spanning the gap. Germline CDR1 is MNHEY and CDR2 is SVGAGI. The CDR3 is made up of 15 amino acids. The CDR3: CASSYSTRNSYEQYF. CDR3 bases: TGTGCCAGCAGTTACTCGACTCGGAACTCCTACGAGCAGTACTTC.

This clonotype occurred a few times. The chain recombines TRBV18 with TRBJ1-5; 7 nucleotides line up with TRBD1. The CDR3 is made up of 13 amino acids. Germline V gene data show CDR1 as KGHSH and CDR2 as LQKENI. Germline trimming cut 3 bases from V and 9 bases from J; bases unmatched to any gene: 5. The CDR3 region has the DNA TGTGCCAGCTCACCCGACAGGGTTGGGCCCCAGCATTTT. This encodes CASSPDRVGPQHF.

This clonotype was seen more than once but under ten times. This chain uses TRBV7-2 with TRBJ2-3; 14 nucleotides agree with TRBD2. The CDR3 has 18 amino acids. CDR1 and CDR2 from the germline V gene are SGHTA and FQGNSA. V was clipped by 2 bases and J by 3 bases; unmatched bases: 7. The CDR3 protein is CASSLRLAGGRETDTQYF. CDR3 nucleotides: TGTGCCAGCAGCTTAAGACTAGCGGGAGGGAGGGAGACAGATACGCAGTATTTT.

This rearrangement joins TRBV28 to TRBJ2-7; weak D call: TRBD2 (5 bases). This CDR3 region has 15 residues. V shed 3 bases and J shed 4 bases, with 16 bases lying between them. Per the germline V gene, CDR1 is MDHEN and CDR2 is SYDVKM. Here the CDR3 reads CASSFFVTKEYEQYF. CDR3 DNA: TGTGCCAGCAGTTTCTTCGTGACTAAAGAATACGAGCAGTACTTC.

This clonotype was seen a few times. This sequence joins TRBV7-9 and TRBJ2-2; D is ambiguous. The V and J ends lost 7 bases and 6 bases respectively, with 12 bases between them. The CDR3 is made up of 13 amino acids. Looked up from germline, CDR1 is SEHNR and CDR2 is FQNEAQ (reference sequence). CDR3 DNA sequence: TGTGCCAGCACCCCCAGTTCTGCCGGGGAGCTGTTTTTT. It is translated as CASTPSSAGELFF.

This clonotype came up a few times. V and J are TRBV7-2 and TRBJ2-7; no clear D gene. Trimming stripped 4 bases from V and 2 bases from J, with 6 bases between. CDR3 length equals 12 residues. CDR1 is SGHTA, CDR2 FQGNSA, per germline. This CDR3 reads CASSYEPYEQYF. The CDR3 coding sequence is TGTGCCAGCAGCTACGAACCCTACGAGCAGTACTTC.

This clonotype was seen a handful of times. One junction end disagrees with the germline gene, perhaps due to a read error. The chain combines TRBV7-2 with TRBJ1-1, with D possibly matching TRBD1 (5 bases). In germline, CDR1 is SGHTA, CDR2 FQGNSA. There are 11 residues in the CDR3. The CDR3 DNA sequence: TGTGCCGGCAGTCGACAGTTCGAAGCTTTCTTT. Its protein is CAGSRQFEAFF.